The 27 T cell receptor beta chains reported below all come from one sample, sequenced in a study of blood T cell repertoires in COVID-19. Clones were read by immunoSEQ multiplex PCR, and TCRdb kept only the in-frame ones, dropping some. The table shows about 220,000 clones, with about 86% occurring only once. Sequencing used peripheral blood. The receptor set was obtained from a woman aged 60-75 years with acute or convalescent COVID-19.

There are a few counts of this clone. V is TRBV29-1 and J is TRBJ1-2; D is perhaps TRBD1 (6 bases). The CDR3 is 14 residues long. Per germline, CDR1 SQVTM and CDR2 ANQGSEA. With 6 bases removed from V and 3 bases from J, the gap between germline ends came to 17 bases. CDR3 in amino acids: CSVQGTQKDYGYTF. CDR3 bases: TGCAGCGTCCAGGGGACCCAAAAGGACTATGGCTACACCTTC.

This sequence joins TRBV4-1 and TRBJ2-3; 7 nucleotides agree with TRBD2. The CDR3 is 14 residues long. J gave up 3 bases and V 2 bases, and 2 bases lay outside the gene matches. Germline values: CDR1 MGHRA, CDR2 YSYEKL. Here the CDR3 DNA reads TGCGCCAGCAGCCAAAGGGAGGGTACAGATACGCAGTATTTT. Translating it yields CASSQREGTDTQYF.

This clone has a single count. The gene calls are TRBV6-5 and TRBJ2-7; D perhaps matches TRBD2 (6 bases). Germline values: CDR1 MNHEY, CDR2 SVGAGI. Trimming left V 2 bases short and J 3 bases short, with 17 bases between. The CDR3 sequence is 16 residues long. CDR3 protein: CASSYRLGQGGYEQYF. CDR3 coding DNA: TGTGCCAGCAGTTACAGGCTCGGCCAGGGAGGCTACGAGCAGTACTTC.

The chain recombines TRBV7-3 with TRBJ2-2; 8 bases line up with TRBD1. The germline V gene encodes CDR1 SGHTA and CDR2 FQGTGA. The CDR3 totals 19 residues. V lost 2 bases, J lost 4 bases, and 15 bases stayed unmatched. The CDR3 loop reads CASSLGTGPRYSRTGELFF. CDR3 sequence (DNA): TGTGCCAGCAGCTTAGGGACAGGACCCCGATATTCGCGCACCGGGGAGCTGTTTTTT.

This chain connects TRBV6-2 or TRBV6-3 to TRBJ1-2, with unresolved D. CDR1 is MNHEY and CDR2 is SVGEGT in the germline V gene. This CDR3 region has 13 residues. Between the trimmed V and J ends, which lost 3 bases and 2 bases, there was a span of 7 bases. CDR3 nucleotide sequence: TGTGCCAGCAGTTATGAGGGCAACTATGGCTACACCTTC. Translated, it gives CASSYEGNYGYTF.

The DNA of the CDR3 is TGTGCCAGCAGCTTAGAGGGCGGGGGGGGCACCTACGAGCAGTACTTC. This translates into CASSLEGGGGTYEQYF. V gene TRBV7-2 combines with J gene TRBJ2-7; 9 nucleotides line up with TRBD2. Germline CDR1 SGHTA, CDR2 FQGNSA. With 1 base clipped from V and 2 bases from J, the junction kept 6 bases outside the gene matches. The CDR3 contains 16 residues.

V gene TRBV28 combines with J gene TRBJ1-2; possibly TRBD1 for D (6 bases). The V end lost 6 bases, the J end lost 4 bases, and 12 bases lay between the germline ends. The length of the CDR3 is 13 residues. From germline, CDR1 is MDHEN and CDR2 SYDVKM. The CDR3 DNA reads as TGTGCCAGCAGCGACGGGACACTCTATGGCTACACCTTC. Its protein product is CASSDGTLYGYTF.

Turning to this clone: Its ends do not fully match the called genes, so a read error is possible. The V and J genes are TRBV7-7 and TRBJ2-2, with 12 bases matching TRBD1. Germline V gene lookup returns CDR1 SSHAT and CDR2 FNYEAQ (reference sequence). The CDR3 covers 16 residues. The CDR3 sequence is CASSRDRGLITGELFF. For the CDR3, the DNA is TGTGCTAGCAGCAGGGACAGGGGGCTGATCACCGGGGAGCTGTTTTTT.

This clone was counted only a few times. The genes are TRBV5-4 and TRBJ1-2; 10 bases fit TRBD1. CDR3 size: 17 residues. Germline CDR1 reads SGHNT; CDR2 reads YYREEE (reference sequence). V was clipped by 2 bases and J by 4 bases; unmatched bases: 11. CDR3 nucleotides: TGTGCCAGCAGCTTTTCCGGGACAGGGGTTGAAGGCTATGGCTACACCTTC. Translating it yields CASSFSGTGVEGYGYTF.

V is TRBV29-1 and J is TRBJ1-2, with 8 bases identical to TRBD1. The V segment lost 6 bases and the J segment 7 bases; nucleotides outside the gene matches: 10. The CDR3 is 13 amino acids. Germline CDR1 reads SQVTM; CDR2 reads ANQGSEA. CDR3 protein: CSVGDRSPTGYTF. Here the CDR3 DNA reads TGCAGCGTGGGGGACAGGTCTCCGACTGGCTACACCTTC.

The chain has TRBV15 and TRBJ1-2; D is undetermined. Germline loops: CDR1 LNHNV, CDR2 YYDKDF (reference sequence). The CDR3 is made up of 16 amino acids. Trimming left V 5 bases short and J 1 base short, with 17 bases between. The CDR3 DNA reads TGTGCCACCAGCCCGGGGATGGGTGTGGGTAACTATGGCTACACCTTC. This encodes CATSPGMGVGNYGYTF.

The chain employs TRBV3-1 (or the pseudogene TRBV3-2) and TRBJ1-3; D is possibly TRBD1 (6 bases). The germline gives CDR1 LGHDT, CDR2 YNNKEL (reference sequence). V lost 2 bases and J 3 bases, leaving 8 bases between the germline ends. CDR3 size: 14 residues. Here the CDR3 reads CASSQSDSGNTIYF. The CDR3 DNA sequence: TGTGCCAGCAGCCAATCGGACAGTGGAAACACCATATATTTT.

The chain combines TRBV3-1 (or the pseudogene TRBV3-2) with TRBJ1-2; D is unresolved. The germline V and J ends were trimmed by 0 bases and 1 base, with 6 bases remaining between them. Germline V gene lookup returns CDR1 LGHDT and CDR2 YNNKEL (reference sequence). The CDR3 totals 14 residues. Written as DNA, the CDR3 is TGTGCCAGCAGCCAAGATCCGGTTAACTATGGCTACACCTTC. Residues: CASSQDPVNYGYTF.

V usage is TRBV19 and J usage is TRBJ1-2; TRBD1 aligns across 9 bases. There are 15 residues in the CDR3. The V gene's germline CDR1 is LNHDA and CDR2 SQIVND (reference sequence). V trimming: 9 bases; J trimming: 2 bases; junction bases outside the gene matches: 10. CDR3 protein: CASRLDRGPNYGYTF. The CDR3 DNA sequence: TGTGCCAGCCGGTTGGACAGGGGTCCCAACTATGGCTACACCTTC. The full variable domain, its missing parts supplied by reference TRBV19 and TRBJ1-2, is DGGITQSPKYLFRKEGQNVTLSCEQNLNHDAMYWYRQDPGQGLRLIYYSQIVNDFQKGDIAEGYSVSREKKESFPLTVTSAQKNPTAFYLCASRLDRGPNYGYTFGSGTRLTVV.

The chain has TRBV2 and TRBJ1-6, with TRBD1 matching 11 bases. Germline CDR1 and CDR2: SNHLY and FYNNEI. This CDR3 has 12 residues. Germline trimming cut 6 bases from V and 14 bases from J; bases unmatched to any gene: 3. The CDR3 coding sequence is TGTGCCAGCAGGGGGACAGGGGGATCCCTCCACTTT. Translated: CASRGTGGSLHF.

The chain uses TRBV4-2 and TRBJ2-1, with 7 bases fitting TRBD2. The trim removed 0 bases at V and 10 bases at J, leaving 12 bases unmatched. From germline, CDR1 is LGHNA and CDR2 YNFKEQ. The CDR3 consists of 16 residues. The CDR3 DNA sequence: TGTGCCAGCAGCCAAGAATGGGGGGGAACGGCGCCAGAGCAGTTCTTC. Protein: CASSQEWGGTAPEQFF.

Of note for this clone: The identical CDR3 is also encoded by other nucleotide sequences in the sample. CDR3 region: CASSLDRTYEQYF. CDR3 DNA sequence: TGTGCCAGCAGCTTGGACAGAACCTACGAGCAGTACTTC. The rearrangement links TRBV5-6 to TRBJ2-7; no clear D. Germline loops: CDR1 SGHDT, CDR2 YYEEEE. V was pared by 0 bases and J by 2 bases, with 6 bases between. CDR3 length: 13 amino acids.

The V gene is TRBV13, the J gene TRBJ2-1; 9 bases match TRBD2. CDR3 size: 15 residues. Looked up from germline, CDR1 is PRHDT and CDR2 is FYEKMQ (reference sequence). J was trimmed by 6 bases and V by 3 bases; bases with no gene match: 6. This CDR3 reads CASSFPGGGANEQFF. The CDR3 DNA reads TGTGCCAGCAGCTTTCCTGGCGGGGGGGCCAATGAGCAGTTCTTC.

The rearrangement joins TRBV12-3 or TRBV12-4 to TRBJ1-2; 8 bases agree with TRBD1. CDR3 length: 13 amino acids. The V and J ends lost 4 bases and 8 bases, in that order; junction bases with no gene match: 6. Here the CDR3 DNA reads TGTGCCAGCAGTTACTTGGACAGGGCCGGCTACACCTTC. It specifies CASSYLDRAGYTF.

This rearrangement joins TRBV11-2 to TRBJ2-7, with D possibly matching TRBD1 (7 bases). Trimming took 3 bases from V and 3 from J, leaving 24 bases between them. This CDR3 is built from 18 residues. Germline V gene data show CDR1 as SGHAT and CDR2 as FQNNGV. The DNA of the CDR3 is TGTGCCAGCAGCTTGGGGGCGGGACAGCGAGTAGAAAGCTACGAGCAGTACTTC. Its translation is CASSLGAGQRVESYEQYF. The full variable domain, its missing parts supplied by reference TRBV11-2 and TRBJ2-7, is EAGVAQSPRYKIIEKRQSVAFWCNPISGHATLYWYQQILGQGPKLLIQFQNNGVVDDSQLPKDRFSAERLKGVDSTLKIQPAKLEDSAVYLCASSLGAGQRVESYEQYFGPGTRLTVT.

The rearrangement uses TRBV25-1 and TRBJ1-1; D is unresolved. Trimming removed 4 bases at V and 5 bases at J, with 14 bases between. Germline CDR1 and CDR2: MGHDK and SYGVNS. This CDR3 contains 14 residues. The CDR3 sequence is CASSATGLSTEAFF. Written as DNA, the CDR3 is TGTGCCAGCAGTGCCACGGGGTTGAGTACTGAAGCTTTCTTT.

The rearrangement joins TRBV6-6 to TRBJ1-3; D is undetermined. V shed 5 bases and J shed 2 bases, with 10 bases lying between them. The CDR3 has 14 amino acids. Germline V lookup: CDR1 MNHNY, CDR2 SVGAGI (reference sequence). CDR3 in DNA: TGTGCCAGCAGTAAGGGAGGAGCTGGAAACACCATATATTTT. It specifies CASSKGGAGNTIYF.

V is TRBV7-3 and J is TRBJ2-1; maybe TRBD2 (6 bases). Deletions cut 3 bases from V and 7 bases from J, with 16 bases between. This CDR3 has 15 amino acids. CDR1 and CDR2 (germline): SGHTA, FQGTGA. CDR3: CASSFYGDSSNEQFF. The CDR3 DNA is TGTGCCAGCAGCTTTTACGGGGACTCCTCAAATGAGCAGTTCTTC.

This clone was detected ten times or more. The chain's CDR3 is CASSFAGTGTDTQYF. The CDR3 coding sequence is TGTGCCAGCAGCTTTGCCGGGACAGGCACAGATACGCAGTATTTT. V and J are TRBV9 and TRBJ2-3, with 7 positions matching TRBD1. The length of the CDR3 is 15 residues. Germline trimming cut 4 bases from V and 1 base from J; bases unmatched to any gene: 6. The germline V gene encodes CDR1 SGDLS and CDR2 YYNGEE.

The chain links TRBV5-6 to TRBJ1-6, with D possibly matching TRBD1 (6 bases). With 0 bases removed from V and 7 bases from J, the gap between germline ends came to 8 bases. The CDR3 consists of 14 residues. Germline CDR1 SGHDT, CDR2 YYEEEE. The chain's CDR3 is CASSLGRGNSPLHF. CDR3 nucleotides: TGTGCCAGCAGCTTGGGCAGGGGAAATTCACCCCTCCACTTT.

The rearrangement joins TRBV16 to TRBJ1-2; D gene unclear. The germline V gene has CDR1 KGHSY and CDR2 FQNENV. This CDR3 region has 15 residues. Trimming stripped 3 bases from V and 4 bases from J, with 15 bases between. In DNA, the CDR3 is TGTGCCAGCAGCCAGTCAACAAGTTTAGCCTATGGCTACACCTTC. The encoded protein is CASSQSTSLAYGYTF.

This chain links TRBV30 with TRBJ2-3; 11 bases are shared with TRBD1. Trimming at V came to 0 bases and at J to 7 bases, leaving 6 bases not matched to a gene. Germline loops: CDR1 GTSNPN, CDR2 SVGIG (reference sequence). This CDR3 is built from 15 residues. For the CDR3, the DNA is TGTGCCTGGAGTGTTGGACAGGGGGCTTCTTATACGCAGTATTTT. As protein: CAWSVGQGASYTQYF.